This T cell receptor (beta chain) was captured in a study of blood T cell repertoires in COVID-19. About the study: Sources were T cells, B-cell-depleted T cells, or PBMCs; the material itself was cDNA or gDNA.

Concerning this clone itself: Mismatch with germline at one junction end may stem from a read error.

Original methodology: For nucleated cells, counts were estimated from reference gene primer amplification. Some clones are missing from TCRdb's copy, which holds only in-frame ones; the method was immunoSEQ multiplex PCR. That table supplies the V and J calls and clone size; D and trimming were determined from the DNA. The repertoire includes about 64,000 clones, 86% of them detected once, and 0.9% to 1.5% sits in the top ten. The sequencing sample was made of peripheral blood. The source is a man between 40 and 49 years old with acute or convalescent COVID-19.

The CDR3 reads CASRTRTYFF. CDR3 nucleotide sequence: TGTGCCAGCAGGACACGAACTTACTTCTTT. The V call is TRBV6-5, the J call TRBJ1-6; D not certain. The CDR3 has 10 amino acids. Germline V lookup: CDR1 MNHEY, CDR2 SVGAGI.